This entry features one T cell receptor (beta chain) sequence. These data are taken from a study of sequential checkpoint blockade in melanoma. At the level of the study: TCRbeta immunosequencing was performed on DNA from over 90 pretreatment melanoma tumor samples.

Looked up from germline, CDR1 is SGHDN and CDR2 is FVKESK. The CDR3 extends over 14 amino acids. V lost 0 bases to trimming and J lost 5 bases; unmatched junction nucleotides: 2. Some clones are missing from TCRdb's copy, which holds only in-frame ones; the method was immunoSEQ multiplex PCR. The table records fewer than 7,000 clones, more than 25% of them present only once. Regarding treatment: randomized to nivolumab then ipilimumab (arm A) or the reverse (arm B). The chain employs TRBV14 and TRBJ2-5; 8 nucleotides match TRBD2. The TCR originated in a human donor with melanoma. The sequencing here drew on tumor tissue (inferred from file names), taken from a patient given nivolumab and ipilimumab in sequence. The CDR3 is CASSQEAGVETQYF. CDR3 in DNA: TGTGCCAGCAGCCAAGAAGCGGGAGTGGAGACCCAGTACTTC.